Listed below are T cell receptor beta chains from one sample, sequenced in a study of OX40 agonist ivuxolimab in advanced cancers. Some clones are missing from TCRdb's copy, which holds only in-frame ones; the method was immunoSEQ multiplex PCR. The data hold tens of thousands of clones, with 80% to 90% observed a single time. The source was CD4+ or CD8+ T cells sorted from blood, collected in a trial of the OX40 agonist ivuxolimab. These receptors came from an adult with an advanced solid tumor such as melanoma, head and neck, liver or kidney cancer. Each CDR3 is given with its conserved first and last residue. D genes are given only for firm matches. Rows give clone size only sometimes, using once, few, many, or a class for an expanded clone.

abundance: once
j_gene: TRBJ2-7
d_gene: .
v_gene: TRBV6-6
CDR3aa: CASSYDGSYEQYF
CDR3nt: TGTGCCAGCAGTTACGACGGATCCTACGAGCAGTACTTC

abundance: .
j_gene: TRBJ2-7
d_gene: TRBD1
v_gene: TRBV28
CDR3aa: CASSLGQGVGEQYF
CDR3nt: TGTGCCAGCAGTTTGGGACAGGGGGTCGGCGAGCAGTACTTC

abundance: once
j_gene: TRBJ2-3
d_gene: .
v_gene: TRBV7-9
CDR3aa: CASSDLVTGSTDTQYF
CDR3nt: TGTGCCAGCAGCGATCTAGTGACGGGGAGCACAGATACGCAGTATTTT

abundance: .
j_gene: TRBJ1-1
d_gene: .
v_gene: TRBV9
CDR3aa: CASSESGLNTEAFF
CDR3nt: TGTGCCAGCAGCGAGAGTGGTTTGAACACTGAAGCTTTCTTT

abundance: .
j_gene: TRBJ2-3
d_gene: .
v_gene: TRBV5-1
CDR3aa: CASSLVGDTQYF
CDR3nt: TGCGCCAGCAGCTTGGTTGGGGATACGCAGTATTTT

abundance: once
j_gene: TRBJ2-7
d_gene: .
v_gene: TRBV7-9
CDR3aa: CASSPRGSGINHEQYF
CDR3nt: TGTGCCAGCAGCCCTCGTGGCTCAGGGATAAACCACGAGCAGTACTTC

abundance: .
j_gene: TRBJ2-3
d_gene: TRBD2
v_gene: TRBV11-2
CDR3aa: CASSRRQIAGGRVPDTQYF
CDR3nt: TGTGCCAGCAGCCGCAGGCAGATAGCGGGGGGGCGGGTCCCAGATACGCAGTATTTT

abundance: few
j_gene: TRBJ1-1
d_gene: .
v_gene: TRBV18
CDR3aa: CASSPFTPSDSLNTEAFF
CDR3nt: TGTGCCAGCTCACCATTCACTCCGTCGGACAGCTTGAACACTGAAGCTTTCTTT

abundance: .
j_gene: TRBJ2-3
d_gene: .
v_gene: TRBV7-9
CDR3aa: CASSFDRSSYTDTQYF
CDR3nt: TGTGCCAGCAGCTTTGATCGCTCAAGCTACACAGATACGCAGTATTTT

abundance: .
j_gene: TRBJ2-1
d_gene: TRBD2
v_gene: TRBV28
CDR3aa: CASSLAGGGWNEQFF
CDR3nt: TGTGCCAGCAGTTTAGCGGGGGGTGGTTGGAATGAGCAGTTCTTC

abundance: .
j_gene: TRBJ2-5
d_gene: .
v_gene: TRBV2
CDR3aa: CASSEEGRLQETQYF
CDR3nt: TGTGCCAGCAGTGAAGAAGGACGCTTACAAGAGACCCAGTACTTC

abundance: .
j_gene: TRBJ2-5
d_gene: .
v_gene: TRBV11-3
CDR3aa: CASSLLRGQETQYF
CDR3nt: TGTGCCAGCAGCTTATTGCGGGGCCAAGAGACCCAGTACTTC

abundance: .
j_gene: TRBJ2-7
d_gene: .
v_gene: TRBV27
CDR3aa: CASSPGTFYEQYF
CDR3nt: TGTGCCAGCAGCCCCGGGACCTTCTACGAGCAGTACTTC

abundance: .
j_gene: TRBJ1-6
d_gene: .
v_gene: TRBV19
CDR3aa: CASSRSGNNSPLHF
CDR3nt: TGTGCCAGTAGTCGGTCAGGAAATAATTCACCCCTCCACTTT

abundance: .
j_gene: TRBJ2-3
d_gene: .
v_gene: TRBV10-1
CDR3aa: CASSVRGAGTQYF
CDR3nt: TGCGCCAGCAGTGTAAGGGGGGCCGGTACGCAGTATTTT

abundance: .
j_gene: TRBJ1-2
d_gene: .
v_gene: TRBV11-1
CDR3aa: CASSLAPPLNYGYTF
CDR3nt: TGTGCCAGCAGCTTAGCGCCTCCGCTAAACTATGGCTACACCTTC

abundance: .
j_gene: TRBJ2-7
d_gene: TRBD1
v_gene: TRBV19
CDR3aa: CASSIGDRGSEQYF
CDR3nt: TGTGCCAGTAGTATCGGAGACAGGGGATCCGAGCAGTACTTC

abundance: .
j_gene: TRBJ2-5
d_gene: .
v_gene: TRBV15
CDR3aa: CATSRDNKETQYF
CDR3nt: TGTGCCACCAGCAGAGATAATAAGGAGACCCAGTACTTC

abundance: few
j_gene: TRBJ2-1
d_gene: .
v_gene: TRBV2
CDR3aa: CASGRDSEQFF
CDR3nt: TGTGCCAGCGGGCGAGATTCTGAGCAGTTCTTC

abundance: .
j_gene: TRBJ2-6
d_gene: .
v_gene: TRBV7-9
CDR3aa: CASSLAGEGANVLTF
CDR3nt: TGTGCCAGCAGCTTAGCCGGGGAAGGGGCCAACGTCCTGACTTTC

abundance: .
j_gene: TRBJ2-6
d_gene: .
v_gene: TRBV11-2
CDR3aa: CASSLGPGDGANVLTF
CDR3nt: TGTGCCAGCAGCTTAGGTCCGGGGGATGGGGCCAACGTCCTGACTTTC

abundance: .
j_gene: TRBJ2-3
d_gene: TRBD2
v_gene: TRBV6-4
CDR3aa: CASSEGSGGARDTQYF
CDR3nt: TGTGCCAGCAGTGAGGGGAGCGGGGGGGCCCGGGATACGCAGTATTTT

abundance: .
j_gene: TRBJ2-7
d_gene: TRBD2
v_gene: TRBV30
CDR3aa: CAWSARTSGGRYEQYF
CDR3nt: TGTGCCTGGAGTGCACGGACTAGCGGGGGGAGATACGAGCAGTACTTC

abundance: few
j_gene: TRBJ2-5
d_gene: TRBD1
v_gene: TRBV19
CDR3aa: CASSIPVRQGRETQYF
CDR3nt: TGTGCCAGTAGTATCCCCGTTCGACAGGGGAGAGAGACCCAGTACTTC

abundance: few
j_gene: TRBJ1-5
d_gene: .
v_gene: TRBV11-3
CDR3aa: CASSLEAHWGRESNQPQHF
CDR3nt: TGTGCCAGCAGCTTAGAGGCCCACTGGGGGAGGGAAAGCAATCAGCCCCAGCATTTT

abundance: .
j_gene: TRBJ2-5
d_gene: .
v_gene: TRBV10-2
CDR3aa: CASSETVKETQYF
CDR3nt: TGCGCCAGCAGTGAGACAGTTAAAGAGACCCAGTACTTC

abundance: .
j_gene: TRBJ2-7
d_gene: .
v_gene: TRBV6-4
CDR3aa: CASSDSPGARAQQYF
CDR3nt: TGTGCCAGCAGTGACTCCCCGGGGGCCCGAGCCCAGCAGTACTTC

abundance: .
j_gene: TRBJ2-7
d_gene: .
v_gene: TRBV14
CDR3aa: CASRQDNYEQYF
CDR3nt: TGTGCCAGCAGGCAAGATAACTACGAGCAGTACTTC

abundance: .
j_gene: TRBJ2-7
d_gene: TRBD2
v_gene: TRBV5-4
CDR3aa: CASRQGLAGANEQYF
CDR3nt: TGTGCCAGCAGGCAGGGACTAGCGGGGGCTAACGAGCAGTACTTC

abundance: .
j_gene: TRBJ1-4
d_gene: .
v_gene: TRBV15
CDR3aa: CATSSYRATNEKLFF
CDR3nt: TGTGCCACCAGCAGTTACAGGGCAACTAATGAAAAACTGTTTTTT

abundance: .
j_gene: TRBJ2-3
d_gene: TRBD1
v_gene: TRBV5-4
CDR3aa: CASSSPGQGTDTQYF
CDR3nt: TGTGCCAGCAGCTCACCGGGACAGGGGACAGATACGCAGTATTTT

abundance: few
j_gene: TRBJ2-7
d_gene: TRBD1
v_gene: TRBV2
CDR3aa: CASSWTGTLGYEQYF
CDR3nt: TGTGCCAGCAGCTGGACAGGGACTCTCGGCTACGAGCAGTACTTC

abundance: .
j_gene: TRBJ1-1
d_gene: .
v_gene: TRBV27
CDR3aa: CASSFRDPTLGTEAFF
CDR3nt: TGTGCCAGCAGTTTCCGAGACCCCACATTGGGCACTGAAGCTTTCTTT

abundance: .
j_gene: TRBJ1-3
d_gene: TRBD1
v_gene: TRBV13
CDR3aa: CASSTGGTGNTIYF
CDR3nt: TGTGCCAGCAGCACAGGGGGCACTGGAAACACCATATATTTT

abundance: .
j_gene: TRBJ2-3
d_gene: .
v_gene: TRBV5-6
CDR3aa: CASRSGTPLDDTQYF
CDR3nt: TGTGCCAGCAGGTCCGGGACACCTCTGGACGATACGCAGTATTTT

abundance: .
j_gene: TRBJ1-3
d_gene: .
v_gene: TRBV10-2
CDR3aa: CASSALAPGNTIYF
CDR3nt: TGCGCCAGCAGTGCGCTCGCACCAGGAAACACCATATATTTT